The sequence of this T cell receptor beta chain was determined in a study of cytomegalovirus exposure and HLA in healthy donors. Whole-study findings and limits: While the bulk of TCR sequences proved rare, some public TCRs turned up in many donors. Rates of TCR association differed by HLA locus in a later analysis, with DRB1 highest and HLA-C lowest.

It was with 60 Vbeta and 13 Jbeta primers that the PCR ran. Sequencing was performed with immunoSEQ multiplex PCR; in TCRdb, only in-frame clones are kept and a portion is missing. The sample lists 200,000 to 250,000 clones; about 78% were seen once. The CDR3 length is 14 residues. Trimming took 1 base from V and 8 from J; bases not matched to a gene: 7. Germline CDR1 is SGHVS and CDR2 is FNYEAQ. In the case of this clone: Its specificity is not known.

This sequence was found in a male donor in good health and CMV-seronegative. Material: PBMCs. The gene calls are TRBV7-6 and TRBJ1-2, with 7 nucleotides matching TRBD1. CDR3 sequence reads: CASSLGQGIIGYTF. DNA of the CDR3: TGTGCCAGCAGCTTAGGACAGGGTATAATCGGCTACACCTTC.